These T cell receptor beta chains were read from a single sample in a study of siplizumab effects on memory and regulatory T cells. Some clones are missing from TCRdb's copy, which holds only in-frame ones; the method was immunoSEQ multiplex PCR. The sample holds about 120,000 clones, 90% to 95% seen once. The sequenced sample consisted of non-Treg CD4+ T cells sorted from blood. These receptors were collected from a human donor in good health. Each CDR3 is given with its conserved first and last residue. A D gene is named only where the DNA matches it firmly. Clone size appears in some rows only: once, few, many, or a class for an expanded clone.

V	J	size	D	DNA	CDR3
TRBV4-1	TRBJ2-7	.	TRBD1	TGCGCCAGCAGCCAAGATGTGGGACAGGGGGCGCGGGCCTACGAGCAGTACTTC	CASSQDVGQGARAYEQYF
TRBV4-1	TRBJ1-6	few	.	TGCGCCAGCAGCCAAGTCTCAGGGAATTCACCCCTCCACTTT	CASSQVSGNSPLHF
TRBV6-4	TRBJ2-1	.	TRBD2	TGTGCCAGCAGTCAGCCATCGGGGGGATCTTCCTACAATGAGCAGTTCTTC	CASSQPSGGSSYNEQFF
TRBV11-1	TRBJ2-7	.	.	TGTGCCAGCAGCTTTAGTGGGGGCCCCTACGAGCAGTACTTC	CASSFSGGPYEQYF
TRBV7-9	TRBJ2-3	.	TRBD1	TGTGCCAGCAGCTTCGGACAGGCCCTAGACACAGATACGCAGTATTTT	CASSFGQALDTDTQYF
TRBV19	TRBJ1-4	.	TRBD1	TGTGCCAGTAGTCCCGGGACAGCAACTAATGAAAAACTGTTTTTT	CASSPGTATNEKLFF
TRBV7-2	TRBJ2-5	once	TRBD2	TGTGCCAGCAGCTTGCATACCTGGCGGGGGGGCCAAGAGACCCAGTACTTC	CASSLHTWRGGQETQYF
TRBV6-5	TRBJ1-6	.	TRBD1	TGTGCCACCAGGGACAGGGGTGCGTCACCCCTCCACTTT	CATRDRGASPLHF
TRBV15	TRBJ2-6	.	TRBD1	TGTGCCACCAGCAGAGCCGGACAGGGGAAGGCTGGGGCCAACGTCCTGACTTTC	CATSRAGQGKAGANVLTF
TRBV6-6	TRBJ1-5	.	.	TGTGCCAGCAGCTCTAGCCGTCAGCCCCAGCATTTT	CASSSSRQPQHF
TRBV10-3	TRBJ1-6	.	.	TGTGCCACGAGGGTTTTAGCCCTCCACTTT	CATRVLALHF
TRBV7-2	TRBJ1-2	.	.	TGTGCCAGCAGCCCCCGTGACACCCACATCTATGGCTACACCTTC	CASSPRDTHIYGYTF
TRBV2	TRBJ2-3	.	.	TGTGCCAGTCGGGAGCGCATCACAGATACGCAGTATTTT	CASRERITDTQYF
TRBV5-4	TRBJ1-1	.	TRBD1	TGTGCCAGCAGCCCGACAGGGGGGAACACTGAAGCTTTCTTT	CASSPTGGNTEAFF
TRBV6-5	TRBJ1-1	.	.	TGTGCCAGCAGTTACTCGATTTTGACTGAAGCTTTCTTT	CASSYSILTEAFF
TRBV5-1	TRBJ2-7	.	.	TGCGCCAGCAGCTTGGAAGGGAGCTCCTACGAGCAGTACTTC	CASSLEGSSYEQYF
TRBV15	TRBJ1-4	.	.	TGTGCCACCAGCAAAGGGGAAACTAATGAAAAACTGTTTTTT	CATSKGETNEKLFF
TRBV7-3	TRBJ1-6	.	TRBD1	TGTGCCAGCAGCTTAACCTCGGGAAGTACAGGGGGGAGGTCACCCCTCCACTTT	CASSLTSGSTGGRSPLHF
TRBV18	TRBJ2-2	.	TRBD1	TGTGCCAGCTCACCGCGACAGGGGCAGGGTGGCACCGGGGAGCTGTTTTTT	CASSPRQGQGGTGELFF
TRBV10-3	TRBJ2-3	.	.	TGTGCCATCAGTGGCGGCGGGCTTCTGGAAGGAGATACGCAGTATTTT	CAISGGGLLEGDTQYF
TRBV14	TRBJ2-1	.	.	TGTGCCAGCAGCCAAGCGGGCCCTCGGAATGAGCAGTTCTTC	CASSQAGPRNEQFF
TRBV2	TRBJ1-4	.	TRBD1	TGTGCCAGCAGCTCAGGGGGAGGTGAAAAACTGTTTTTT	CASSSGGGEKLFF
TRBV30	TRBJ2-3	.	.	TGTGCCTGGAGTGGCGAGGATACGCAGTATTTT	CAWSGEDTQYF
TRBV4-1	TRBJ1-6	.	.	TGCGCCAGCAGCCACCCCGTGAGGTCCAAGGATTCACCCCTCCACTTT	CASSHPVRSKDSPLHF
TRBV11-3	TRBJ2-5	.	.	TGTGCCAGCAGCTTAGGCGGCCTAGACCAAGAGACCCAGTACTTC	CASSLGGLDQETQYF
TRBV6-1	TRBJ2-7	.	TRBD1	TGTGCCAGCAGTGGGAGGACAGGCAACTCCTACGAGCAGTACTTC	CASSGRTGNSYEQYF
TRBV10-3	TRBJ1-1	.	TRBD1	TGTGCCATCAGTGTTTTGGGACAGGGAAACACTGAAGCTTTCTTT	CAISVLGQGNTEAFF
TRBV6-6	TRBJ2-7	.	.	TGTGCCAGCAGTCGCGAAGCCGGGACAAGCTACGAGCAGTACTTC	CASSREAGTSYEQYF
TRBV5-1	TRBJ1-2	.	.	TGCGCCAGCAGCTCGGGGAACGGGGCCTATGGCTACACCTTC	CASSSGNGAYGYTF
TRBV7-6	TRBJ2-7	.	TRBD1	TGTGCCAGCTACCAAGGGACAGGGGTCGGCGAGCAGTACTTC	CASYQGTGVGEQYF
TRBV19	TRBJ2-3	.	TRBD2	TGTGCCAGTAGTCGCTCCCACTTTGAGGCGGGGGGGGATACGCAGTATTTT	CASSRSHFEAGGDTQYF
TRBV5-1	TRBJ2-2	.	TRBD1	TGCGCCAGCAGCTACTCCGGGACAGGAAAAGCCGGGGAGCTGTTTTTT	CASSYSGTGKAGELFF
TRBV4-3	TRBJ1-4	.	.	TGCGCCAGCAGCCAGTTAATAGGGGAAAAACTGTTTTTT	CASSQLIGEKLFF
TRBV27	TRBJ2-3	.	.	TGTGCCAGCAGTCCAATCGACGAGGAGGGGCAGTATTTT	CASSPIDEEGQYF
TRBV5-4	TRBJ1-2	.	.	TGTGCCAGCAGCTTGGCCCTGGGGGATGGCTACACCTTC	CASSLALGDGYTF
TRBV29-1	TRBJ2-5	.	.	TGCAGCGTTGACAGACCCCTAGGTGAGACCCAGTACTTC	CSVDRPLGETQYF
TRBV5-1	TRBJ2-7	.	.	TGCGCCAGCAGCTCACAGGGCTACGAGCAGTACTTC	CASSSQGYEQYF
TRBV5-1	TRBJ2-5	.	TRBD2	TGCGCCAGCAGCTTGGCCCCAACCGGGGGGAGAGAGACCCAATACTTC	CASSLAPTGGRETQYF
TRBV9	TRBJ1-4	.	TRBD1	TGTGCCAGCAGCCCCAGAGGGTCGTTTGGAACAGGGGGGGAAAAACTGTTTTTT	CASSPRGSFGTGGEKLFF
TRBV25-1	TRBJ1-5	.	TRBD1	TGTGCCAGCAGTGAATCAAGGGACAGGACAAATCAGCCCCAGCATTTT	CASSESRDRTNQPQHF